This TCR delta chain was sequenced in a study of gamma-delta T cells after stem cell transplantation. TCRdb reprocessed the RT-PCR reads using CATT. The table has approximately 1,500 delta-chain clones, approximately 2% seen once; the top ten hold 40% to 55%. A few counts support this clone. The sequencing input was gamma-delta T cells. The receptor's source is a human donor. It is not recorded whose cells these are; they may come from a transplant donor.

CDR3 sequence: CACDPLLGDTTDKLIF. The CDR3 nucleotides are TGTGCCTGTGATCCTCTACTGGGGGATACCACCGATAAACTCATCTTT. This chain uses TRDV2 with TRDJ1; 12 positions agree with TRDD3. The V segment lost 4 bases and the J segment 1 base; nucleotides outside the gene matches: 6. The length of the CDR3 is 16 residues. Per germline, CDR1 GEAIGNYY and CDR2 EKD.